This TCR beta chain was observed in a study of T cells in Graves' hyperthyroidism and ophthalmopathy. Study at large: Peripheral blood was collected at initial diagnosis, before any treatment.

The investigators amplified TCR beta CDR3 regions from RNA transcripts. Primed by the HTBI set, a first-round RT-PCR was run on the TCR CDR3. TCRdb fed the multiplex PCR reads into MiXCR, producing one record per CDR3 protein. The data hold some 570,000 distinct CDR3 sequences, with 14% observed a single time. This clonotype occurred many times. This sequence was found in a woman aged 18-35 years with Graves' ophthalmopathy. The sequenced sample consisted of blood.

CDR3: CAHSEGGEETQYF. The CDR3 DNA reads TGTGCCCATTCCGAGGGAGGTGAGGAGACCCAGTACTTC. This rearrangement joins TRBV28 to TRBJ2-5; D may be TRBD2 (6 bases). CDR1 is MDHEN, CDR2 SYDVKM, per germline. The length of the CDR3 is 13 residues. V lost 11 bases to trimming and J lost 5 bases, with 18 bases between them.